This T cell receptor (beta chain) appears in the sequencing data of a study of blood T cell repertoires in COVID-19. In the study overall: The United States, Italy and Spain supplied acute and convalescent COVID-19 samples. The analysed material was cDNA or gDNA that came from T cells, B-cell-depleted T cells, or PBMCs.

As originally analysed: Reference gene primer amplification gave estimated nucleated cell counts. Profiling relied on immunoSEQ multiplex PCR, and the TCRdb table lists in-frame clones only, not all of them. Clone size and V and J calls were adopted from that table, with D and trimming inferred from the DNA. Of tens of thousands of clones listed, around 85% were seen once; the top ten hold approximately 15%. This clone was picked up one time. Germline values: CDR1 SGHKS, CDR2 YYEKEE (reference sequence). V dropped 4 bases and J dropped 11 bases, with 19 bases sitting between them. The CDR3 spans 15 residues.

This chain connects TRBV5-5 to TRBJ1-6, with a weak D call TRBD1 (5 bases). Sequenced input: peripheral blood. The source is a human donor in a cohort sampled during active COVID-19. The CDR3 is CASSPQGGRKTPLHF. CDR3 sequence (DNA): TGTGCCAGCAGCCCTCAGGGTGGAAGAAAAACACCCCTCCACTTT.